These T cell receptor beta chains were read from a single sample in a study of cytomegalovirus exposure and HLA in healthy donors. The assay was immunoSEQ multiplex PCR, and TCRdb's table has in-frame clones only and misses some. The profile shows under 250,000 clones, 70% to 90% of them singletons. Sequencing input: PBMCs. The receptors were gathered from a woman in her sixties in good health and CMV-seropositive. The CDR3 runs from the conserved cysteine through the conserved F or W. A D gene is named only where the DNA matches it firmly. A row's size may be missing; if present it is once, few, many or a size class.

size	D	V	J	DNA	CDR3
.	.	TRBV2	TRBJ1-1	TGTGCCAGTGAAGTTAGCACTGAAGCTTTCTTT	CASEVSTEAFF
.	TRBD2	TRBV6-6	TRBJ2-1	TGTGCCAGCAGTTCGGGACTAGCGGGGCCTGAAGGGCAGTTCTTC	CASSSGLAGPEGQFF
.	TRBD1	TRBV5-4	TRBJ2-3	TGTGCCAGCAGCCGGTCGACAGGGGGGGAGGATACGCAGTATTTT	CASSRSTGGEDTQYF
.	.	TRBV5-1	TRBJ1-4	TGCGCCAGCAGCTTGGACGGTGAGCTCCATGAAAAACTGTTTTTT	CASSLDGELHEKLFF
.	TRBD2	TRBV2	TRBJ2-3	TGTGCCAGCAGTAAGACTAGCGGAGATACGCAGTATTTT	CASSKTSGDTQYF
few	TRBD2	TRBV27	TRBJ2-2	TGTGCCAGCAGAGCGGGAGGGCAGACCGGGGAGCTGTTTTTT	CASRAGGQTGELFF
.	TRBD1	TRBV5-6	TRBJ2-7	TGTGCCAGCAGCCCAATGACAGGGTATGGCGAGCGGTACTTC	CASSPMTGYGERYF
.	TRBD2	TRBV7-2	TRBJ2-7	TGTGCCAGCAGCTCAGCGGGAGGGCCTTACGAGCAGTACTTC	CASSSAGGPYEQYF
.	TRBD2	TRBV19	TRBJ2-5	TGTGCCAGTAGTACGGGACTAGCGCAACAAGAGACCCAGTACTTC	CASSTGLAQQETQYF
.	.	TRBV4-2	TRBJ2-1	TGTGCCAGCAGCCACAAGCAGCGGACGAATGAGCAGTTCTTC	CASSHKQRTNEQFF
.	TRBD2	TRBV5-1	TRBJ2-1	TGCGCCAGCAGCCAGGGACTAGAAGACTACAATGAGCAGTTCTTC	CASSQGLEDYNEQFF
.	TRBD1	TRBV25-1	TRBJ2-6	TGTGCCAGCACCAGGGACAGCCCCTCTGGGGCCAACGTCCTGACTTTC	CASTRDSPSGANVLTF
.	TRBD2	TRBV11-2	TRBJ2-7	TGTGCCAGCAGCCCTGGGACTAGCGGTTTATACGAGCAGTACTTC	CASSPGTSGLYEQYF
.	.	TRBV7-9	TRBJ1-1	TGTGCCAGCAGCTTAAGCCAAGGAAGGGGTACTTTCTTT	CASSLSQGRGTFF
.	TRBD2	TRBV9	TRBJ2-3	TGTGCCAGCAGCCCTCTCCAGGGAGGGATAGATACGCAGTATTTT	CASSPLQGGIDTQYF
.	.	TRBV19	TRBJ2-1	TGTGCCAGTAGTATTAACAATGAGCAGTTCTTC	CASSINNEQFF
.	.	TRBV6-1	TRBJ2-7	TGTGCCAGCACCATGGACTTATCACCCTCCTACGAGCAGTACTTC	CASTMDLSPSYEQYF
.	TRBD2	TRBV28	TRBJ2-1	TGTGCCAGCAGTTTATTATCCAGCGGGAGGGCCAAGGGTAATGAGCAGTTCTTC	CASSLLSSGRAKGNEQFF
.	TRBD1	TRBV7-6	TRBJ2-2	TGTGCCAGCAGCTTGGGGACAGGGGGCAGCGGGGAGCTGTTTTTT	CASSLGTGGSGELFF
.	TRBD1	TRBV7-8	TRBJ2-7	TGTGCCAGCAGCTTAGCCGGGACAGGGGGCGGCGAGCAGTACTTC	CASSLAGTGGGEQYF
.	TRBD2	TRBV5-1	TRBJ2-4	TGCGCCAGCAGCTGGGGACTAGCGGGGGATGGCATTCAGTACTTC	CASSWGLAGDGIQYF
.	.	TRBV11-2	TRBJ2-2	TGTGCCAGCAGCTTATTGCGGGGCTCAGGAGCCGGGGAGCTGTTTTTT	CASSLLRGSGAGELFF
.	.	TRBV5-1	TRBJ2-2	TGCGCCAGCAGCTCAACTTTAGCAACCGGGGAGCTGTTTTTT	CASSSTLATGELFF
.	TRBD2	TRBV6-5	TRBJ2-1	TGTGCCAGCAGTTACGGTACTAGCGGGAGTGGTGAGCAGTTCTTC	CASSYGTSGSGEQFF
.	TRBD2	TRBV7-3	TRBJ2-1	TGTGCCAGCAGCTCGATAGCGGGAGGCCCTTCAGACAATGAGCAGTTCTTC	CASSSIAGGPSDNEQFF
few	.	TRBV10-3	TRBJ2-7	TGTGCCATCAGTGACGACGCCGGGAAGGACTACGAGCAGTACTTC	CAISDDAGKDYEQYF
.	TRBD1	TRBV7-9	TRBJ2-7	TGTTCCAGCAGCTCGACAGGGACATACGAGCAGTACTTC	CSSSSTGTYEQYF
.	.	TRBV7-9	TRBJ2-5	TGTTCCAGCAGCTTAGTGGCACAGCAAGAGACCCAGTACTTC	CSSSLVAQQETQYF
once	TRBD2	TRBV19	TRBJ2-3	TGTGCCGGTAGTTGGGGGCTAGCGGGGACAGATACGCAGTATTTT	CAGSWGLAGTDTQYF
.	.	TRBV5-1	TRBJ1-2	TGCGCCAGCAGCTTGGGGCAGGGTCCCGTCTATGGCTACACCTTC	CASSLGQGPVYGYTF
.	.	TRBV28	TRBJ1-5	TGTGCCAGCAGTCTCGGGACACTGATCAATCAGCCCCAGCATTTT	CASSLGTLINQPQHF
.	.	TRBV5-1	TRBJ2-5	TGCGCCAGCAAACAGGGGGCGTCGCTAGCGGGAGAGGGGACCCAGTACTTC	CASKQGASLAGEGTQYF
.	TRBD1	TRBV9	TRBJ2-1	TGTGCCAGCAGTCCCGGGACAGGGGCCCGGGAGCAGTTCTTC	CASSPGTGAREQFF
.	TRBD2	TRBV10-3	TRBJ2-3	TGTGCCATCAGCTCGGGACTAGCGGTCCTCACAGATACGCAGTATTTT	CAISSGLAVLTDTQYF
.	TRBD2	TRBV5-4	TRBJ2-7	TGTGCCAGCAGCCCGACTAGCGGGAGGACCTACGAGCAGTACTTC	CASSPTSGRTYEQYF
.	.	TRBV9	TRBJ1-2	TGTGCCAGCAGCGTAGACACCCTCGGGTATGGCTACACCTTC	CASSVDTLGYGYTF
.	.	TRBV5-1	TRBJ2-1	TGCGCCAGCAGCCAGACTACCAATCAGCAGTTCTTC	CASSQTTNQQFF
.	.	TRBV5-1	TRBJ2-6	TGCGCCAGCAGCCGCCGACACGGGGTCGTCGAACCCGGGGCCAACGTCCTGACTTTC	CASSRRHGVVEPGANVLTF
once	.	TRBV4-2	TRBJ2-1	TGTGCCAGCAGCCAAGTTGGTGGCGGGACTCTCGATGAGCAGTTCTTC	CASSQVGGGTLDEQFF
.	.	TRBV2	TRBJ1-5	TGTGCCAGCAGCTCGCTGGGGGGGGTTGGTCAGCCCCAGCATTTT	CASSSLGGVGQPQHF
.	.	TRBV19	TRBJ1-1	TGTGCCAGTAGTGCACAGGTTGTCACTGAAGCTTTCTTT	CASSAQVVTEAFF
few	.	TRBV10-3	TRBJ2-5	TGTGCCATCAGTGAGTCGGGGGGCCAGTACTTC	CAISESGGQYF
.	TRBD1	TRBV6-6	TRBJ1-5	TGTGCCAGCAAGGATACCGGGACAGGGGGCAATCAGCCCCAGCATTTT	CASKDTGTGGNQPQHF
.	.	TRBV19	TRBJ2-2	TGTGCCAGTACGAGGGTAGACACCGGGGAGCTGTTTTTT	CASTRVDTGELFF
.	.	TRBV10-1	TRBJ2-3	TGCGCCAGCAGTGTGGGGGGATTGCGGGACCGCACAGATACGCAGTATTTT	CASSVGGLRDRTDTQYF
once	TRBD1	TRBV9	TRBJ1-2	TGTGCCAGCAGCCTCGGACAGGGGACTAACTATGGCTACACCTTC	CASSLGQGTNYGYTF
.	.	TRBV5-6	TRBJ1-2	TGTGCCTACAGCGGGGGGGGCGCTTATGGCTACACCTTC	CAYSGGGAYGYTF
few	TRBD1	TRBV18	TRBJ2-7	TGTGCCAGCTCACCATTGGCAGGGGGTTTCTTAACCGAGCAGTACTTC	CASSPLAGGFLTEQYF
few	TRBD2	TRBV6-1	TRBJ2-2	TGTGCCAGCAGTGAACTAGCGGGAGTAGCTCCCGGGGAGCTGTTTTTT	CASSELAGVAPGELFF
.	TRBD2	TRBV7-2	TRBJ2-7	TGTGCCAGCAGCTTACGGGGGGGCGGTGATGGCGAGCAGTACTTC	CASSLRGGGDGEQYF
.	TRBD1	TRBV4-1	TRBJ2-3	TGCGCCAGCAGCCAAATAGGGTCAGGGGGCAGGAATACGCAGTATTTT	CASSQIGSGGRNTQYF